The rows below give T cell receptor beta chains drawn from one sample of a study of cytomegalovirus exposure and HLA in healthy donors. The assay was immunoSEQ multiplex PCR, and TCRdb's table has in-frame clones only and misses some. Here the sample spans more than 150,000 clones, over 80% being singletons. The sequenced sample consisted of PBMCs. The receptors were gathered from a man aged 45 to 65 in good health and CMV-seronegative. Both conserved end residues are part of each CDR3. The order of the fields is V gene, D gene, clone size, J gene, CDR3 protein, CDR3 DNA. D genes are given only for firm matches. Size is stated for part of the rows, as once, few or many counts, or as a class when the clone is expanded.

V: TRBV18
D: TRBD2
size: few
J: TRBJ2-2
CDR3: CASSPGLANTGELFF
DNA: TGTGCCAGCTCACCGGGACTAGCGAACACCGGGGAGCTGTTTTTT

V: TRBV7-9
D: .
size: .
J: TRBJ1-1
CDR3: CASSRTMNTEAFF
DNA: TGTGCCAGCAGTAGGACAATGAACACTGAAGCTTTCTTT

V: TRBV28
D: TRBD2
size: .
J: TRBJ2-3
CDR3: CAIIPSGSTPYF
DNA: TGTGCCATCATTCCGAGCGGGAGCACCCCGTATTTT

V: TRBV27
D: TRBD1
size: once
J: TRBJ1-1
CDR3: CASSSRDRGIGYTEAFF
DNA: TGTGCCAGCAGTTCGCGGGACAGGGGAATTGGGTACACTGAAGCTTTCTTT

V: TRBV7-2
D: .
size: .
J: TRBJ1-5
CDR3: CASSFRARDQPQHF
DNA: TGTGCCAGCAGCTTCAGGGCTCGGGATCAGCCCCAGCATTTT

V: TRBV7-3
D: .
size: .
J: TRBJ2-2
CDR3: CSSSVQGGMNTGELFF
DNA: TGTTCCAGCAGCGTACAGGGTGGGATGAACACCGGGGAGCTGTTTTTT

V: TRBV7-3
D: TRBD2
size: once
J: TRBJ2-1
CDR3: CASSINSGGEVFF
DNA: TGTGCCAGCAGCATTAATAGCGGGGGGGAAGTGTTCTTC

V: TRBV7-3
D: .
size: .
J: TRBJ2-3
CDR3: CASSLSASGGGVTDTQYF
DNA: TGTGCCAGCAGCTTATCCGCCTCCGGGGGAGGAGTGACAGATACGCAGTATTTT

V: TRBV7-9
D: .
size: few
J: TRBJ1-1
CDR3: CASSFTQNTEAFF
DNA: TGTGCCAGCAGCTTTACTCAGAACACTGAAGCTTTCTTT

V: TRBV19
D: TRBD1
size: .
J: TRBJ1-2
CDR3: CASSISPGTGGGYTF
DNA: TGTGCCAGTAGTATATCTCCCGGGACAGGTGGAGGCTACACCTTC

V: TRBV7-9
D: TRBD1
size: .
J: TRBJ1-5
CDR3: CASSFGQANQPQHF
DNA: TGTGCCAGCAGCTTTGGACAGGCCAATCAGCCCCAGCATTTT

V: TRBV6-1
D: TRBD1
size: .
J: TRBJ2-5
CDR3: CAGRTGLGETQYF
DNA: TGTGCCGGACGGACAGGGTTGGGGGAGACCCAGTACTTC

V: TRBV19
D: TRBD1
size: few
J: TRBJ1-5
CDR3: CASTGEVYSNQPQHF
DNA: TGTGCCAGCACAGGGGAGGTTTATAGCAATCAGCCCCAGCATTTT

V: TRBV4-3
D: TRBD2
size: .
J: TRBJ2-2
CDR3: CASRQRPGLAGGVTGELFF
DNA: TGCGCCAGCAGACAGAGACCGGGACTAGCGGGAGGCGTCACCGGGGAGCTGTTTTTT

V: TRBV18
D: .
size: once
J: TRBJ1-1
CDR3: CASSPSQLIPEGTEAFF
DNA: TGTGCCAGCTCACCATCACAGCTTATCCCCGAGGGCACTGAAGCTTTCTTT

V: TRBV7-9
D: .
size: .
J: TRBJ2-7
CDR3: CASSEQGNHYEQYF
DNA: TGTGCCAGCAGCGAACAGGGAAATCACTACGAGCAGTACTTC

V: TRBV7-2
D: .
size: .
J: TRBJ2-1
CDR3: CASSLEGGYNEQFF
DNA: TGTGCCAGCAGCTTAGAAGGCGGCTACAATGAGCAGTTCTTC

V: TRBV15
D: .
size: .
J: TRBJ2-3
CDR3: CATSQGLTQYF
DNA: TGTGCCACCAGCCAGGGGTTAACGCAGTATTTT

V: TRBV7-2
D: .
size: .
J: TRBJ1-1
CDR3: CASSLLIGRTEAFF
DNA: TGTGCCAGCAGCTTATTAATAGGGAGGACTGAAGCTTTCTTT

V: TRBV7-2
D: .
size: .
J: TRBJ2-3
CDR3: CASSPDLPQQYF
DNA: TGTGCCAGCAGCCCTGATCTACCTCAGCAGTATTTT

V: TRBV6-6
D: .
size: .
J: TRBJ1-4
CDR3: CASSYSGTPTNEKLFF
DNA: TGTGCCAGCAGTTACTCCGGGACACCAACTAATGAAAAACTGTTTTTT

V: TRBV7-9
D: .
size: .
J: TRBJ2-3
CDR3: CSSSSNADTQYF
DNA: TGTTCCAGCAGCTCCAATGCAGATACGCAGTATTTT

V: TRBV4-3
D: TRBD2
size: once
J: TRBJ2-7
CDR3: CASSHLWEGEYEQYF
DNA: TGCGCCAGCAGCCACCTCTGGGAGGGAGAGTACGAGCAGTACTTC

V: TRBV18
D: TRBD2
size: .
J: TRBJ2-5
CDR3: CASSPTSKETQYF
DNA: TGTGCCAGCTCACCGACTAGCAAGGAGACCCAGTACTTC

V: TRBV9
D: .
size: .
J: TRBJ1-2
CDR3: CASSTPGINYGYTF
DNA: TGTGCCAGCAGCACCCCAGGGATTAACTATGGCTACACCTTC

V: TRBV2
D: .
size: .
J: TRBJ2-7
CDR3: CASGVGAYEQYF
DNA: TGTGCCAGTGGGGTGGGGGCTTACGAGCAGTACTTC

V: TRBV18
D: .
size: .
J: TRBJ2-1
CDR3: CASSLGTWDKSSYNEQFF
DNA: TGTGCCAGCTCACTTGGGACATGGGATAAAAGCTCCTACAATGAGCAGTTCTTC

V: TRBV28
D: .
size: few
J: TRBJ2-5
CDR3: CASSPHGTGYQETQYF
DNA: TGTGCCAGCAGCCCCCATGGTACAGGGTACCAAGAGACCCAGTACTTC

V: TRBV7-2
D: .
size: .
J: TRBJ2-3
CDR3: CASSLVARQRAVWDTQYF
DNA: TGTGCCAGCAGCTTAGTAGCGCGACAGCGGGCGGTGTGGGATACGCAGTATTTT

V: TRBV30
D: .
size: .
J: TRBJ2-3
CDR3: CAWSVGTDTQYF
DNA: TGTGCCTGGAGTGTCGGGACAGATACGCAGTATTTT

V: TRBV14
D: TRBD2
size: .
J: TRBJ2-3
CDR3: CASSQDRLAASSTDTQYF
DNA: TGTGCCAGCAGCCAAGATAGACTAGCGGCCTCTAGCACAGATACGCAGTATTTT

V: TRBV27
D: .
size: few
J: TRBJ2-7
CDR3: CASSLAGGLEQYF
DNA: TGTGCCAGCAGTTTAGCAGGTGGCCTCGAGCAGTACTTC

V: TRBV19
D: TRBD1
size: .
J: TRBJ1-1
CDR3: CASSIDRGGDTEAFF
DNA: TGTGCCAGTAGTATTGACAGGGGTGGGGACACTGAAGCTTTCTTT

V: TRBV6-5
D: .
size: few
J: TRBJ2-1
CDR3: CASSYSRYNEQFF
DNA: TGTGCCAGCAGTTACTCTCGGTACAATGAGCAGTTCTTC

V: TRBV10-3
D: .
size: few
J: TRBJ1-5
CDR3: CAISGAENQPQHF
DNA: TGTGCCATCAGTGGAGCGGAAAATCAGCCCCAGCATTTT

V: TRBV30
D: .
size: .
J: TRBJ1-5
CDR3: CAWSLHGQPQHF
DNA: TGTGCCTGGAGTTTACACGGGCAGCCCCAGCATTTT

V: TRBV7-2
D: TRBD1
size: once
J: TRBJ2-3
CDR3: CASSYRGGTDTQYF
DNA: TGTGCCAGCAGCTACAGGGGGGGCACAGATACGCAGTATTTT

V: TRBV7-9
D: .
size: once
J: TRBJ2-5
CDR3: CATTTDEETQYF
DNA: TGTGCCACGACGACAGACGAAGAGACCCAGTACTTC

V: TRBV7-2
D: .
size: .
J: TRBJ2-7
CDR3: CASSLGGVGRVYEQYF
DNA: TGTGCCAGCAGCTTAGGAGGCGTGGGCAGGGTCTACGAGCAGTACTTC

V: TRBV29-1
D: .
size: .
J: TRBJ1-2
CDR3: CSVEVFSGAEGYTF
DNA: TGCAGCGTTGAAGTCTTCAGTGGAGCTGAGGGCTACACCTTC

V: TRBV7-2
D: .
size: .
J: TRBJ2-7
CDR3: CASRTQATEQYF
DNA: TGTGCCAGCAGGACCCAGGCGACCGAGCAGTACTTC

V: TRBV6-1
D: .
size: .
J: TRBJ1-5
CDR3: CASSEQGIGNQPQHF
DNA: TGTGCCAGCAGTGAACAGGGAATTGGCAATCAGCCCCAGCATTTT

V: TRBV5-1
D: .
size: .
J: TRBJ1-1
CDR3: CASSLVVNTEAFF
DNA: TGCGCCAGCAGCTTGGTAGTGAACACTGAAGCTTTCTTT

V: TRBV7-2
D: TRBD2
size: once
J: TRBJ2-3
CDR3: CASSAGTSGRVNTQYF
DNA: TGTGCCAGCAGCGCTGGGACTAGCGGGAGGGTAAATACGCAGTATTTT

V: TRBV4-1
D: .
size: .
J: TRBJ1-4
CDR3: CASSPQGQKLFF
DNA: TGCGCCAGCAGCCCCCAGGGGCAAAAACTGTTTTTT

V: TRBV9
D: TRBD1
size: .
J: TRBJ1-2
CDR3: CASSVVGTGGGRYTF
DNA: TGTGCCAGCAGCGTAGTGGGGACAGGGGGAGGTCGCTACACCTTC

V: TRBV5-1
D: .
size: .
J: TRBJ2-3
CDR3: CASRPRQLGTDTQYF
DNA: TGCGCCAGCAGGCCTCGACAGTTAGGCACAGATACGCAGTATTTT

V: TRBV11-2
D: .
size: once
J: TRBJ2-5
CDR3: CASSPTGYRETQYF
DNA: TGTGCCAGCAGCCCAACGGGGTACCGGGAGACCCAGTACTTC

V: TRBV19
D: TRBD1
size: .
J: TRBJ2-5
CDR3: CASSMNRGETQYF
DNA: TGTGCCAGTAGTATGAACAGGGGAGAGACCCAGTACTTC

V: TRBV28
D: .
size: .
J: TRBJ1-1
CDR3: CASVPPSRGRGTEAFF
DNA: TGTGCCAGCGTCCCTCCCTCTAGGGGCAGGGGCACTGAAGCTTTCTTT

V: TRBV5-6
D: .
size: .
J: TRBJ1-1
CDR3: CASSLVGELAFF
DNA: TGTGCCAGCAGCTTGGTGGGCGAGTTAGCTTTCTTT

V: TRBV6-1
D: .
size: once
J: TRBJ2-7
CDR3: CASQTIQGYEQYF
DNA: TGTGCCAGCCAGACCATTCAGGGTTACGAGCAGTACTTC